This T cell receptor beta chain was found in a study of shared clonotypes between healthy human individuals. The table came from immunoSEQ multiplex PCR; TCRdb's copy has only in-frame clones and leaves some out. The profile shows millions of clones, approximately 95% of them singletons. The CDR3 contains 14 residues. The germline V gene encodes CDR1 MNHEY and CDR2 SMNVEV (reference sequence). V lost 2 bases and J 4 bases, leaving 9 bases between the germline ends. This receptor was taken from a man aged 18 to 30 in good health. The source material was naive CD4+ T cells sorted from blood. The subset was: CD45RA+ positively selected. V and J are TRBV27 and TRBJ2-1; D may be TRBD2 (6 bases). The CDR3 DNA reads TGTGCCAGCAGTTTACAGGACTATTACAATGAGCAGTTCTTC. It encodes CASSLQDYYNEQFF.